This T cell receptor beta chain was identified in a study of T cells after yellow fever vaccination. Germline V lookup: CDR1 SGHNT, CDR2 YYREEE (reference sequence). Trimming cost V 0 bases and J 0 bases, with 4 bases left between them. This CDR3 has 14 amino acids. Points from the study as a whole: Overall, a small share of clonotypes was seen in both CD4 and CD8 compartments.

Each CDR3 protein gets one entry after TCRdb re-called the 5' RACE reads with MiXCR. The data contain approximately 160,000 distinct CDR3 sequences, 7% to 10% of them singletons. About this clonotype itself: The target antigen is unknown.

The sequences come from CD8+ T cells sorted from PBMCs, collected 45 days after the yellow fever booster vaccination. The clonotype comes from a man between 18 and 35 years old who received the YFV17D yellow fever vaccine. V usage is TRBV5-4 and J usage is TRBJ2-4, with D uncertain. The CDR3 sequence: CASSLGLAKNIQYF. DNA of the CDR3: TGTGCCAGCAGCTTGGGACTAGCCAAAAACATTCAGTACTTC.